Following are 10 T cell receptor beta chains from one sample sequenced in a study of neoadjuvant anti-PD-1 for oral cavity cancer. Clones were sequenced by immunoSEQ multiplex PCR, and TCRdb holds only the in-frame ones, with some missing. The sample has around 17,000 clones, roughly two thirds seen once. Sequenced material: PBMCs, taken before nivolumab (anti-PD-1) treatment. These receptors originate from a person aged 40 to 85 with oral cavity squamous cell carcinoma.

The chain couples TRBV19 to TRBJ1-1, with D uncertain. The V end was cut by 4 bases, the J end by 11 bases, with 20 bases between. Germline lookup yields CDR1 LNHDA and CDR2 SQIVND (reference sequence). CDR3 length: 14 residues. CDR3 region: CASSSLGSEAPAFF. CDR3 bases: TGTGCCAGTAGTAGCTTGGGTTCGGAGGCCCCGGCTTTCTTT.

This clone was counted once. The rearrangement joins TRBV30 to TRBJ2-3, with 10 bases identical to TRBD1. J gave up 2 bases and V 3 bases, and 8 bases lay outside the gene matches. This CDR3 is built from 16 residues. Germline values: CDR1 GTSNPN, CDR2 SVGIG (reference sequence). DNA for the CDR3: TGTGCCTGGAGGGGGCGGGACAGGGGCCTCACAGATACGCAGTATTTT. It translates to CAWRGRDRGLTDTQYF.

CDR3 sequence reads: CASSVVPGYEQYF. CDR3 sequence (DNA): TGTGCCAGCAGCGTAGTTCCCGGCTACGAGCAGTACTTC. V and J are TRBV9 and TRBJ2-7; D not resolved. The germline V and J ends were trimmed by 0 bases and 3 bases, with 7 bases remaining between them. The CDR3 runs 13 residues. Germline values: CDR1 SGDLS, CDR2 YYNGEE.

The rearrangement uses TRBV19 and TRBJ2-3; D might be TRBD2 (6 bases). The CDR3 is 15 amino acids. Between the trimmed V and J ends, which lost 4 bases and 1 base, there was a span of 12 bases. The V gene's germline CDR1 is LNHDA and CDR2 SQIVND (reference sequence). CDR3 region: CASSNAGGGTDTQYF. DNA for the CDR3: TGTGCCAGTAGTAATGCCGGAGGGGGCACAGATACGCAGTATTTT.

The J gene is TRBJ1-1, the V gene TRBV5-1, with a weak D call TRBD1 (5 bases). This CDR3 has 15 amino acids. V lost 0 bases and J 1 base, leaving 10 bases between the germline ends. Germline V CDR1 and CDR2: SGHRS, YFSETQ. CDR3 nucleotide sequence: TGCGCCAGCAGCTTGGGCACAGGTGAGAACACTGAAGCTTTCTTT. This sequence encodes CASSLGTGENTEAFF.

This clone is categorized as large (0.1 to 1%). The rearrangement uses TRBV7-6 and TRBJ1-5; a possible D gene is TRBD1 (5 bases). CDR3 length: 13 amino acids. V lost 1 base and J 7 bases, leaving 8 bases between the germline ends. Germline assignment: CDR1 SGHVS and CDR2 FNYEAQ. The CDR3 reads CASSLGGDQPQHF. DNA for the CDR3: TGTGCCAGCAGCTTAGGGGGGGACCAGCCCCAGCATTTT.

The chain links TRBV7-3 to TRBJ2-2; D is unclear. V lost 8 bases and J 1 base, leaving 8 bases between the germline ends. The germline CDR1 and CDR2 sequences are SGHTA and FQGTGA. The CDR3 spans 13 residues. The CDR3 region has the DNA TGTGCCAGCCGTCCTGAGAACACCGGGGAGCTGTTTTTT. Translation: CASRPENTGELFF.

The V call is TRBV30, the J call TRBJ2-7, with 11 nucleotides matching TRBD1. CDR3 length: 15 residues. The germline V gene encodes CDR1 GTSNPN and CDR2 SVGIG (reference sequence). V was pared by 0 bases and J by 2 bases, with 3 bases of the junction left unmatched. Here the CDR3 DNA reads TGTGCCTGGAGTGTCGGACAGGGGGCGACCTACGAGCAGTACTTC. Protein product: CAWSVGQGATYEQYF. The full variable domain, with the rest looked up from reference TRBV30 and TRBJ2-7, is SQTIHQWPATLVQPVGSPLSLECTVEGTSNPNLYWYRQAAGRGLQLLFYSVGIGQISSEVPQNLSASRPQDRQFILSSKKLLLSDSGFYLCAWSVGQGATYEQYFGPGTRLTVT.

This clone was seen once. The chain carries TRBV6-5 and TRBJ2-7, with D tentatively TRBD2 (6 bases). The CDR3 is 13 residues long. CDR1 is MNHEY, CDR2 SVGAGI, per germline. V was trimmed by 7 bases and J by 2 bases, leaving 12 bases between them. CDR3 in amino acids: CASNPGGAYEQYF. CDR3 nucleotides: TGTGCCAGCAATCCCGGGGGAGCCTACGAGCAGTACTTC.

This sequence joins TRBV6-5 and TRBJ2-7; TRBD1 matches 12 bases. Germline V gene sequence: CDR1 MNHEY, CDR2 SVGAGI. The length of the CDR3 is 14 residues. J gave up 12 bases and V 6 bases, and 12 bases lay outside the gene matches. CDR3 DNA: TGTGCCAGCAGGAGCCCGGGACAGGGGGCGCCCCCGTACTTC. Translation gives CASRSPGQGAPPYF.